A single sample gave rise to the 18 T cell receptor beta chains below, sequenced in a study of CD8+ T cells in alopecia areata. Following extraction, RNA underwent reverse transcription to cDNA, which served as the sequencing template. Assay used: immunoSEQ multiplex PCR; TCRdb lists only in-frame clones, some missing. Of approximately 59,000 clones listed, roughly 44% were seen once; the top ten hold about a sixth. Sequenced material: CD8+ T cells sorted from blood, taken at week 0. The receptors here all came from a human donor with alopecia areata.

This clone has just a few counts. A far larger clone is only one base removed, so a read error is likely. Other DNA sequences within the sample encode an identical CDR3. The chain employs TRBV11-2 and TRBJ2-7, with 11 bases aligning to TRBD2. The germline V gene encodes CDR1 SGHAT and CDR2 FQNNGV. V lost 3 bases and J lost 3; bases outside the gene matches: 1. The CDR3 covers 14 residues. The CDR3 here is CASSLTSGNYEQYF. The CDR3 DNA reads as TGTGCCAGCAGCTTGACTAGCGGGAACTACGAGCAGTACTTC. The full variable domain, rest sourced from reference TRBV11-2 and TRBJ2-7, is EAGVAQSPRYKIIEKRQSVAFWCNPISGHATLYWYQQILGQGPKLLIQFQNNGVVDDSQLPKDRFSAERLKGVDSTLKIQPAKLEDSAVYLCASSLTSGNYEQYFGPGTRLTVT.

The count of this clone is one. This chain links TRBV4-1 with TRBJ2-2; D uncertain. CDR1 and CDR2 (germline): MGHRA, YSYEKL. V lost 0 bases, J lost 5 bases, and 7 bases lay in between. CDR3 size: 14 residues. CDR3 residues: CASSQEEPTGELFF. The CDR3 DNA is TGCGCCAGCAGCCAAGAGGAGCCTACCGGGGAGCTGTTTTTT.

This clone was detected a few times. The chain employs TRBV29-1 and TRBJ2-2; weak D call: TRBD2 (6 bases). CDR1 and CDR2 (germline): SQVTM, ANQGSEA. V was clipped by 6 bases and J by 4 bases, with 9 bases between them. This CDR3 has 12 residues. CDR3 loop: CSVSGATGELFF. In nucleotides, the CDR3 is TGCAGCGTCTCGGGAGCCACCGGGGAGCTGTTTTTT.

The chain employs TRBV5-4 and TRBJ2-3; D remains ambiguous. The V and J ends lost 0 bases and 2 bases respectively, with 7 bases between them. Germline V gene lookup returns CDR1 SGHNT and CDR2 YYREEE (reference sequence). This CDR3 spans 14 amino acids. The CDR3 DNA follows: TGTGCCAGCAGCTTGGGACACGACACAGATACGCAGTATTTT. Protein product: CASSLGHDTDTQYF.

This rearrangement joins TRBV30 to TRBJ2-1; TRBD2 matches at 8 bases. The CDR3 is 12 residues long. Germline CDR1 GTSNPN, CDR2 SVGIG (reference sequence). DNA of the CDR3: TGTGTGGTAAACGGGAGGGGGAATGAGCAGTTCTTC. It specifies CVVNGRGNEQFF. The variable domain in full, with the rest retrieved from reference TRBV30 and TRBJ2-1, is SQTIHQWPATLVQPVGSPLSLECTVEGTSNPNLYWYRQAAGRGLQLLFYSVGIGQISSEVPQNLSASRPQDRQFILSSKKLLLSDSGFYLCVVNGRGNEQFFGPGTRLTVL.

The V call is TRBV7-2, the J call TRBJ2-2, with 9 positions matching TRBD2. Germline V gene data show CDR1 as SGHTA and CDR2 as FQGNSA. The V segment lost 7 bases and the J segment 1 base; nucleotides outside the gene matches: 7. This CDR3 has 16 residues. The CDR3 loop is CASILGAGGNTGELFF. In DNA form, the CDR3 reads TGTGCCAGCATCCTGGGAGCGGGAGGGAACACCGGGGAGCTGTTTTTT.

The rearrangement links TRBV29-1 to TRBJ2-2; possibly TRBD2 for D (5 bases). This CDR3 region has 14 residues. Germline loops: CDR1 SQVTM, CDR2 ANQGSEA. The V gene lost 7 bases and the J gene lost 6 bases, with 18 bases spanning the gap. CDR3 in amino acids: CSARPRGSAGELFF. CDR3 in DNA: TGCAGCGCCCGACCCCGGGGTTCAGCCGGGGAGCTGTTTTTT.

Here the CDR3 reads CASSLEPGLAGSRVYNEQFF. The CDR3 coding sequence is TGTGCCAGCAGCTTAGAACCGGGACTAGCGGGATCCCGGGTTTACAATGAGCAGTTCTTC. The V and J genes are TRBV7-8 and TRBJ2-1, with 13 bases aligning to TRBD2. The CDR3 is made up of 20 amino acids. In germline, CDR1 is SGHVS, CDR2 FQNEAQ. V dropped 1 base and J dropped 4; count of bases not matched to a gene: 13.

Written as DNA, the CDR3 is TGCGCCAGCAGCCAAGGGACGAACACCGGGGAGCTGTTTTTT. It specifies CASSQGTNTGELFF. The rearrangement joins TRBV4-1 to TRBJ2-2; D ambiguous. Germline CDR1 MGHRA, CDR2 YSYEKL. This CDR3 has 14 amino acids. Trimming removed 1 base from V and 0 bases from J, with 3 bases in between.

V and J are TRBV6-5 and TRBJ2-3; D remains ambiguous. Germline-derived CDR1 and CDR2 are MNHEY and SVGAGI. V was pared by 0 bases and J by 7 bases, with 8 bases between. This CDR3 is 13 amino acids long. The chain's CDR3 is CASSYSGSNTQYF. Here the CDR3 DNA reads TGTGCCAGCAGTTACTCCGGATCAAATACGCAGTATTTT.

The chain combines TRBV29-1 with TRBJ2-7; 7 bases line up with TRBD1. Germline trimming cut 0 bases from V and 1 base from J; bases unmatched to any gene: 3. CDR3 size: 14 residues. Germline CDR1 SQVTM, CDR2 ANQGSEA. The CDR3 reads CSVEDTGESYEQYF. The CDR3 DNA sequence: TGCAGCGTTGAAGATACAGGGGAGTCCTACGAGCAGTACTTC.

The chain has TRBV19 and TRBJ2-1; 12 bases line up with TRBD2. The trim removed 6 bases at V and 7 bases at J, leaving 7 bases unmatched. Germline V gives CDR1 LNHDA, CDR2 SQIVND (reference sequence). The CDR3 is 15 amino acids. CDR3 region: CASSPSGRVWNEQFF. The CDR3 bases are TGTGCCAGTAGCCCTAGCGGGAGGGTGTGGAATGAGCAGTTCTTC.

The chain couples TRBV19 to TRBJ2-1; D is perhaps TRBD2 (6 bases). The CDR3 runs 16 residues. The V and J ends lost 3 bases and 0 bases respectively, with 12 bases between them. Germline loops: CDR1 LNHDA, CDR2 SQIVND (reference sequence). In DNA form, the CDR3 reads TGTGCCAGTAGTATGGGGACTTCCCTCTCCTACAATGAGCAGTTCTTC. This translates into CASSMGTSLSYNEQFF.

CDR3 loop: CSVRGAGIHEQYF. The CDR3 DNA sequence: TGCAGCGTTAGGGGGGCAGGGATCCACGAGCAGTACTTC. The V gene is TRBV29-1, the J gene TRBJ2-7; the D call may be TRBD1 or TRBD2 (6 bases each). CDR1 is SQVTM and CDR2 is ANQGSEA in the germline V gene. Trimming left V 5 bases short and J 5 bases short, with 16 bases between. The CDR3 has 13 amino acids.

This clone was detected once. This chain connects TRBV30 to TRBJ2-2; D might be TRBD1 (5 bases). The V end lost 7 bases, the J end lost 5 bases, and 8 bases lay between the germline ends. The CDR3 sequence is 11 residues long. Per germline, CDR1 GTSNPN and CDR2 SVGIG (reference sequence). The CDR3 protein is CAFRVTGELFF. The CDR3 nucleotides are TGTGCCTTCAGGGTTACCGGGGAGCTGTTTTTT.

V usage is TRBV27 and J usage is TRBJ2-2, with no clear D. Germline-derived CDR1 and CDR2 are MNHEY and SMNVEV (reference sequence). CDR3 length equals 19 residues. The V gene lost 0 bases and the J gene lost 0 bases, with 17 bases spanning the gap. In DNA form, the CDR3 reads TGTGCCAGCAGTTTATCGTTGGTTAGGAGCGCCTCGAACACCGGGGAGCTGTTTTTT. Amino acids: CASSLSLVRSASNTGELFF.

The chain is built from TRBV4-2 and TRBJ2-7; possible D gene TRBD2, 6 bases. The CDR3 covers 14 residues. Trimming shortened V by 0 bases and J by 6 bases, and 12 bases separated the two germline ends. Germline V gene sequence: CDR1 LGHNA, CDR2 YNFKEQ. This CDR3 reads CASSQDPLATEQYF. CDR3 DNA sequence: TGTGCCAGCAGCCAAGATCCACTAGCCACCGAGCAGTACTTC.

V gene TRBV15 combines with J gene TRBJ2-7; D possibly corresponds to TRBD2 (6 bases). Germline values: CDR1 LNHNV, CDR2 YYDKDF (reference sequence). The CDR3 sequence is 13 residues long. Trimming removed 8 bases at V and 7 bases at J, with 18 bases between. The CDR3 nucleotides are TGTGCCACCGACCTCGGGCGGGAACTTGAGCAGTACTTC. It is translated as CATDLGRELEQYF.